Described below is a single T cell receptor (beta chain) sequence and its context. The study drew participants aged about 18 to 89 years from approximately 25 US areas. Cohort assignment relied on participant-reported clinical history. This record comes from a study of blood T cell repertoires in COVID-19. The wider study: The study drew acute and convalescent COVID-19 samples from the United States, Italy and Spain.

The V end lost 5 bases, the J end lost 0 bases, and 11 bases lay between the germline ends. CDR1 SGHAT and CDR2 FQNNGV come from the germline V gene. The CDR3 sequence is 15 residues long. Original analysis: How many nucleated cells were present was estimated from reference gene primer amplification. Assay: immunoSEQ multiplex PCR; the TCRdb copy retains only in-frame clones and omits some. The V and J calls and clone size come from that table; D and trimming were worked out from the DNA. In the table there are about 220,000 clones, 75% to 90% of which are singletons. This TCR was sampled from a woman younger than 35 in a cohort exposed to, infected with or recovered from COVID-19 (not recorded which). The chain joins TRBV11-2 to TRBJ1-3; tentative D call: TRBD1 (5 bases). Material for sequencing was PBMCs or T cells enriched from blood (not recorded which). The CDR3 nucleotides read TGTGCCAGCAGCGGACACGGGCTCTCTGGAAACACCATATATTTT. It translates to CASSGHGLSGNTIYF.